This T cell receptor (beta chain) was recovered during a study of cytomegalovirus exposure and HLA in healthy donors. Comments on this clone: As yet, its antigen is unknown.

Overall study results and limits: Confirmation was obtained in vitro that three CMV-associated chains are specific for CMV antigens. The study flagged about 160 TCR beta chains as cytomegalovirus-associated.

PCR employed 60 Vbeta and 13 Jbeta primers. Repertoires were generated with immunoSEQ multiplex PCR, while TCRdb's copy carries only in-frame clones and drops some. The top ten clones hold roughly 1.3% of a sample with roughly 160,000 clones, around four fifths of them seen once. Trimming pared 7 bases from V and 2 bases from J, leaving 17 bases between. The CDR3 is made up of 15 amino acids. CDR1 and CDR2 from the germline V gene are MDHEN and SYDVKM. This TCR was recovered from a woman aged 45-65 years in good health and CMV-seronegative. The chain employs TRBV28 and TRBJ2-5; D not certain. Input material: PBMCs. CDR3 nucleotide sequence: TGTGCCAGCACCCCGCGTGTCGGTTTTCAAGAGACCCAGTACTTC. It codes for CASTPRVGFQETQYF.